The 4 T cell receptor beta chains below were found in one sample sequenced in a study of chemoradiotherapy in HPV16-positive cancers. TCRdb keeps only in-frame clones here, not all; method: immunoSEQ multiplex PCR. This repertoire shows approximately 27,000 clones, 84% found once; its top ten account for roughly 5.5%. The input for sequencing was blood, taken from a patient who underwent chemoradiotherapy. These receptors originate from a human donor with HPV-associated anogenital cancer.

The chain carries TRBV28 and TRBJ2-7; D unclear. V dropped 7 bases and J dropped 3 bases, with 10 bases sitting between them. From germline, CDR1 is MDHEN and CDR2 SYDVKM. The CDR3 totals 12 residues. The CDR3 DNA sequence: TGTGCCAGCACTGCCGCTAGCTACGAGCAGTACTTC. Its protein product is CASTAASYEQYF.

The chain uses TRBV7-8 and TRBJ2-5; 9 nucleotides align to TRBD1. The CDR3 runs to 16 residues. Trimming took 1 base from V and 3 from J; bases not matched to a gene: 6. From germline, CDR1 is SGHVS and CDR2 FQNEAQ. The CDR3 coding sequence is TGTGCCAGCAGCTTAGGTTCGAGGACAGGGGAAGAGACCCAGTACTTC. Amino acids: CASSLGSRTGEETQYF.

The rearrangement links TRBV7-3 to TRBJ2-1, with a possible D match to TRBD2 (6 bases). Germline V lookup: CDR1 SGHTA, CDR2 FQGTGA. V lost 5 bases, J lost 7 bases, and 15 bases lay in between. CDR3 length: 14 residues. The CDR3 sequence is CASSRLGGGNEQFF. The CDR3 DNA is TGTGCCAGCAGCCGGCTGGGGGGTGGTAATGAGCAGTTCTTC.

This clone was observed a single time. The chain links TRBV2 to TRBJ1-6, with D perhaps matching TRBD1 (5 bases). The CDR3 contains 16 residues. Trimming shortened V by 3 bases and J by 8 bases, and 17 bases separated the two germline ends. Germline lookup yields CDR1 SNHLY and CDR2 FYNNEI. The CDR3 DNA sequence: TGTGCCAGCAGTGATTTTTTGTGGACACTAGATTCACCCCTCCACTTT. Amino acids: CASSDFLWTLDSPLHF.